Listed here is a single T cell receptor beta chain. Here immunoSEQ multiplex PCR was the method, and the copy in TCRdb shows in-frame clones only, minus some. Of 80,000 or so clones listed, roughly 89% are singletons. This sample is drawn from a study of brain T cells in children with intractable seizures. The CDR3 has 16 amino acids. Trimming shortened V by 6 bases and J by 0 bases, and 18 bases separated the two germline ends. Germline V gives CDR1 MNHNY, CDR2 SVGAGI (reference sequence). This clonotype was obtained from a girl aged 2-9 years with Rasmussen encephalitis and intractable seizures. Specimen: peripheral blood, collected at surgery. The chain combines TRBV6-6 with TRBJ2-7, with D perhaps matching TRBD2 (6 bases). The CDR3 is CASRTAGTGSSYEQYF. The CDR3 DNA sequence: TGTGCCAGCAGAACTGCCGGGACTGGGAGCTCCTACGAGCAGTACTTC.